This T cell receptor beta chain originates from a study of T-cell reconstitution after alpha-beta-depleted transplantation in children. TCRbeta library construction was performed incorporating unique molecular identifiers. Using its own MiXCR run on the PCR reads, TCRdb lists one record per CDR3 protein. This table has just over 350,000 distinct CDR3 sequences, about 14% appearing once. This clonotype has more than one count but fewer than ten. V was cut by 0 bases and J by 4 bases, with 10 bases left in between. Germline V lookup: CDR1 LGHNA, CDR2 YSLEER. The CDR3 loop spans 15 amino acids. This material consisted of PBMCs, taken from the stem cell graft. The sequence was collected from a human donor who donated a stem cell graft to a child with Fanconi anemia. This chain uses TRBV4-3 with TRBJ1-5, with a tentative D call TRBD1 (6 bases). Written as DNA, the CDR3 is TGCGCCAGCAGCCAAGAGGCCGGACAGAATCAGCCCCAGCATTTT. Its translation: CASSQEAGQNQPQHF.